Detailed here is one T cell receptor (beta chain). This entry is derived from a study of blood T cell repertoires in COVID-19. Study-wide background: PBMCs, B-cell-depleted T cells, or T cells were the source of the cDNA or gDNA that made up the material.

Original processing notes: Estimation of nucleated cell counts relied on the amplification of reference gene primers. Only in-frame clones appear in the TCRdb table, and some are missing; sequencing was by immunoSEQ multiplex PCR. The V and J calls and clone size come from that table; D and trimming were worked out from the DNA. The data contain under 150,000 clones, over 70% of them seen just once; the ten biggest clones take up 1.5% to 1.7%. Germline V gene data show CDR1 as SNHLY and CDR2 as FYNNEI. V trimming: 11 bases; J trimming: 4 bases; junction bases outside the gene matches: 10. CDR3 length: 14 residues.

The TCR sequence derives from a man over 45 with acute or convalescent COVID-19. Sample: peripheral blood. V gene TRBV2 combines with J gene TRBJ1-4; 7 bases map to TRBD1. The CDR3 sequence: CACSLGDSNEKLFF. The DNA for the CDR3 is TGTGCCTGCTCATTGGGGGACAGTAATGAAAAACTGTTTTTT.